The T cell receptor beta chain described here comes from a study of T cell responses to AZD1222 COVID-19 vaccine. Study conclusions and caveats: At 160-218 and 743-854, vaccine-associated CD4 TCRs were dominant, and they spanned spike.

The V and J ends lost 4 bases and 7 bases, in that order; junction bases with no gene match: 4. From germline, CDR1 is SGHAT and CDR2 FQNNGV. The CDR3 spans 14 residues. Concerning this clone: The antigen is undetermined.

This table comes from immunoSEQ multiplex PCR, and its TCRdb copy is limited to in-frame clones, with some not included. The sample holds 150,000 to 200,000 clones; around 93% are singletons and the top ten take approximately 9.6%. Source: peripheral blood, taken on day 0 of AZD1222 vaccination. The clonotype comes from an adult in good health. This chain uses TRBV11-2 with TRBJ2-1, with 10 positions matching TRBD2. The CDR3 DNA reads TGTGCCAGCAGCTGGAGCGGGAGGGGTAATGAGCAGTTCTTC. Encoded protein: CASSWSGRGNEQFF.